Below, 3 T cell receptor beta chains from the same sample are listed, as sequenced in a study of cytomegalovirus exposure and HLA in healthy donors (dated by TCRdb to about 2017). Library method: the immunoSEQ multiplex PCR assay. A mixture of 60 forward primers for TCR Vbeta segments and 13 reverse primers for TCR Jbeta segments was used in the multiplex PCR. Drawn from immuneACCESS, this table holds only the in-frame rearrangements with V and J called that TCRdb kept. Clones are partly lost; checked studies trace under half to an unresolved V gene and leave the rest unexplained. The table for this sample lists some 200,000 clones. The leading ten clones occupy about 1% of the sample. Sequenced input: PBMCs. The receptors stem from a girl aged 2-10 years in good health and CMV-seropositive.

This rearrangement joins TRBV5-4 to TRBJ1-1; D call uncertain. Per the germline V gene, CDR1 is SGHNT and CDR2 is YYREEE (reference sequence). The CDR3 covers 14 residues. Trimming cost V 0 bases and J 2 bases, with 8 bases left between them. The CDR3 bases are TGTGCCAGCAGCTTGGGACAAATTAACACTGAAGCTTTCTTT. Translating gives CASSLGQINTEAFF.

The CDR3 nucleotides are TGTGCCAGCAGCCCCCATGGGGGCTACGTCCTGACTTTC. Amino acids: CASSPHGGYVLTF. The rearrangement joins TRBV28 to TRBJ2-6; possible D gene TRBD1, 6 bases. CDR3 size: 13 residues. Germline V gene data show CDR1 as MDHEN and CDR2 as SYDVKM. The V gene lost 6 bases and the J gene lost 11 bases, with 14 bases spanning the gap. Using reference TRBV28 and TRBJ2-6 for the parts outside the CDR3, the full variable domain is DVKVTQSSRYLVKRTGEKVFLECVQDMDHENMFWYRQDPGLGLRLIYFSYDVKMKEKGDIPEGYSVSREKKERFSLILESASTNQTSMYLCASSPHGGYVLTFGAGSRLTVL.

The chain uses TRBV2 and TRBJ2-1; 8 nucleotides match TRBD2. V was clipped by 7 bases and J by 1 base; unmatched bases: 6. Germline CDR1 SNHLY, CDR2 FYNNEI. The CDR3 covers 15 residues. The CDR3 here is CASILGLESYNEQFF. The CDR3 nucleotides read TGTGCCAGCATCCTGGGACTAGAGTCCTACAATGAGCAGTTCTTC.